The present T cell receptor beta chain was sequenced within a study of blood T cells in healthy people across ages. General study points: From one million sequenced T cells, diversity estimates were lower bounds. TCR beta diversity, measured per million T cells, fell in a roughly linear way with age. There were more naive CD4+ cells and higher diversity in long-lived donors than in aged donors.

A J-beta primer mix and a sample-barcoded 5' primer were used in a second PCR of about 7 to 12 cycles. One entry per CDR3 protein results from TCRdb running MiXCR on the 5' RACE reads. The data contain more than 500,000 distinct CDR3 sequences, 25% to 30% of them singletons. With respect to this clonotype: Its specificity is unknown.

CDR3 length equals 14 residues. Trimming removed 6 bases from V and 2 bases from J, with 13 bases in between. Germline CDR1 DFQATT, CDR2 SNEGSKA (reference sequence). The chain has TRBV20-1 and TRBJ2-2; D is possibly TRBD1 (5 bases). Sequences were obtained from blood. This TCR came from an older woman in good health. CDR3 in amino acids: CSANPQGNTGELFF. The CDR3 DNA reads TGCAGTGCAAATCCCCAGGGCAACACCGGGGAGCTGTTTTTT.